This TCR beta chain was sequenced for a study of blood T cells in healthy people across ages. Overall study findings and caveats: The study lacked donor CMV status, which possibly confounded expanded clonotype changes.

Through a sample-barcoded 5' primer and a J-beta primer mix, a second PCR was run for 7 to 11 cycles. One entry per CDR3 protein, called by TCRdb with MiXCR from the 5' RACE reads. The sample lists roughly 800,000 distinct CDR3 sequences; roughly 26% were seen once. The CDR3 is 13 residues long. Germline lookup yields CDR1 DFQATT and CDR2 SNEGSKA (reference sequence). The V end lost 6 bases, the J end lost 5 bases, and 16 bases lay between the germline ends. On this clonotype: Its specificity is not known.

The same sample was also used in a study of T cells of mothers and their children. That source reports: According to the study, all extracted RNA entered cDNA synthesis at approximately 1.5 ug per 15 ul.

The sample consisted of blood. V usage is TRBV20-1 and J usage is TRBJ2-5; the D is unclear. This clonotype was sampled from a boy between 10 and 17 years old in good health. In nucleotides, the CDR3 is TGCAGTGCCCTCAGAGGCAGTAGCGAGACCCAGTACTTC. Translation gives CSALRGSSETQYF.